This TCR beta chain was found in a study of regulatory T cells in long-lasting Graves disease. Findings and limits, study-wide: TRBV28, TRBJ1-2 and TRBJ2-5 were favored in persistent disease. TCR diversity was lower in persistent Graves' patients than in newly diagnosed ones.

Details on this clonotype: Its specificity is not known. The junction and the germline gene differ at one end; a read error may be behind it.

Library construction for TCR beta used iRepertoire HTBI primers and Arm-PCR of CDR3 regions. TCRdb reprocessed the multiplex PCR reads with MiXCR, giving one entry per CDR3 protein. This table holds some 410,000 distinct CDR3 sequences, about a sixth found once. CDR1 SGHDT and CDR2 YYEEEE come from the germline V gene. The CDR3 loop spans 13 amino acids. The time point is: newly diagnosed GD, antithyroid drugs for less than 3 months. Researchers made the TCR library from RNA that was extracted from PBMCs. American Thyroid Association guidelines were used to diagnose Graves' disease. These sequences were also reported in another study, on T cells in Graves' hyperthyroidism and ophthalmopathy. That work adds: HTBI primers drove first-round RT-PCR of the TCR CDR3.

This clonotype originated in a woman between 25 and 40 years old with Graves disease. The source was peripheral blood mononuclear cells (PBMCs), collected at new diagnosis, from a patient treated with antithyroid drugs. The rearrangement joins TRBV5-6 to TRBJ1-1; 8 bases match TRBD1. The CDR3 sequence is CASSLGLQGDFSF. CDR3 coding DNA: TGTGCCAGCAGCTTGGGTTTACAGGGGGACTTTTCCTTT.